This T cell receptor beta chain stems from a study of OX40 agonist ivuxolimab in advanced cancers. About the study: Patients with hepatocellular carcinoma, melanoma, renal cell or head and neck cancer made up the dose-escalation patients.

The CDR3 sequence is 15 residues long. The V gene end was trimmed by 2 bases and the J gene end by 6 bases; junction bases not matched to a gene: 4. Germline assignment: CDR1 SGHNT and CDR2 YYREEE (reference sequence). Measured with immunoSEQ multiplex PCR; TCRdb has only the in-frame clones, and not every one. The data hold about 77,000 clones, with approximately 82% observed a single time. The chain uses TRBV5-4 and TRBJ2-2; 10 bases map to TRBD1. The source material was CD4+ or CD8+ T cells sorted from blood, sampled in a trial of the OX40 agonist ivuxolimab. This receptor was taken from an adult with an advanced solid tumor such as melanoma, head and neck, liver or kidney cancer. The CDR3 sequence is CASSFRDRGPGELFF. The CDR3 DNA is TGTGCCAGCAGCTTTCGGGACAGGGGCCCCGGGGAGCTGTTTTTT.